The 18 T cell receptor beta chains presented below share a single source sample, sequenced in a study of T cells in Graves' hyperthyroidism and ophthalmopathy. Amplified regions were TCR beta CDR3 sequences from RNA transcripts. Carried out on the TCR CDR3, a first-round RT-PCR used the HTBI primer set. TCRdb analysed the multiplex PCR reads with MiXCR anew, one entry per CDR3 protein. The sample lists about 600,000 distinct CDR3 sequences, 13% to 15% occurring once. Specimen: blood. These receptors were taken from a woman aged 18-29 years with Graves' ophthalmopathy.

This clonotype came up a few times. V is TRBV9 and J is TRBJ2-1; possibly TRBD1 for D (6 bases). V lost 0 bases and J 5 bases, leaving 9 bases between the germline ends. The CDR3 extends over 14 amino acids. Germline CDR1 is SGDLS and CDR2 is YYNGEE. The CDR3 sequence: CASSVAGHNNEQFF. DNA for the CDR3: TGTGCCAGCAGCGTAGCGGGACACAACAATGAGCAGTTCTTC.

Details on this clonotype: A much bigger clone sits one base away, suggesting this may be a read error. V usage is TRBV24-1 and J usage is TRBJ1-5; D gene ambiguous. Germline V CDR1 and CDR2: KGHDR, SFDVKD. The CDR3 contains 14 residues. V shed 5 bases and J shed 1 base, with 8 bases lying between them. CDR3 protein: CATSASGSNQPQHF. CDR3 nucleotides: TGTGCCACCAGTGCCTCGGGGAGCAATCAGCCCCAGCATTTT.

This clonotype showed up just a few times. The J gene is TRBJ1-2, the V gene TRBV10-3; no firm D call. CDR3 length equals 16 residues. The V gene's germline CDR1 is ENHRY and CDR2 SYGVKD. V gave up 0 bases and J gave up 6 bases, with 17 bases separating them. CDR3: CAISESGGGRWDGYTF. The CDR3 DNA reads TGTGCCATCAGTGAGTCGGGTGGAGGAAGGTGGGATGGCTACACCTTC.

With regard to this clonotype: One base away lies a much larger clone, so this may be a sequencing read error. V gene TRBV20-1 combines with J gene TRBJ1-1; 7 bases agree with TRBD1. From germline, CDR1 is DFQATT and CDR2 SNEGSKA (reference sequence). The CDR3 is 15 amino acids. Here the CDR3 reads CNAQPGQIMNTEAFF. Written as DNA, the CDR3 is TGCAATGCGCAACCGGGACAGATCATGAACACTGAAGCTTTCTTT.

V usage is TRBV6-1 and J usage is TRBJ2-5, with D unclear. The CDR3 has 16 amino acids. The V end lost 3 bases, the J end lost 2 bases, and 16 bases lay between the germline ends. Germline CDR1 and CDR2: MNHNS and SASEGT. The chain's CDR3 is CASSDRSATGQETQYF. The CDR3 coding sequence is TGTGCCAGCAGTGACCGGTCGGCCACCGGACAAGAGACCCAGTACTTC.

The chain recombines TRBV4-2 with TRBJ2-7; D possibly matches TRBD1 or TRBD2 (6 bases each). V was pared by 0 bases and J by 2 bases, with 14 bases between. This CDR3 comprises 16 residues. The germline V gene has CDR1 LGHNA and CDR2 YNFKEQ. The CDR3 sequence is CASSQEDGGGTYEQYF. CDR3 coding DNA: TGTGCCAGCAGCCAAGAGGACGGGGGCGGCACCTACGAGCAGTACTTC.

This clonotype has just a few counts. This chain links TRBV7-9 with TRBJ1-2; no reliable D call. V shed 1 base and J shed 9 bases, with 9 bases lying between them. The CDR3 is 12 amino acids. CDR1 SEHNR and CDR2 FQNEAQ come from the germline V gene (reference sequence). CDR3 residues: CASSLVAGSYTF. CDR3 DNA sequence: TGTGCCAGCAGCTTAGTAGCCGGCAGCTACACCTTC.

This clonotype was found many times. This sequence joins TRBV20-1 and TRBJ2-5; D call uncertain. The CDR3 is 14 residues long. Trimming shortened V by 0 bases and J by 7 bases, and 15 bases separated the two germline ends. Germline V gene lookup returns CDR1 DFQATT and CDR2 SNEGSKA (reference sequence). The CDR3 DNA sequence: TGCAGTGCTAGAGATGGGCCCATCCGGGCGACCCAGTACTTC. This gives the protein CSARDGPIRATQYF.

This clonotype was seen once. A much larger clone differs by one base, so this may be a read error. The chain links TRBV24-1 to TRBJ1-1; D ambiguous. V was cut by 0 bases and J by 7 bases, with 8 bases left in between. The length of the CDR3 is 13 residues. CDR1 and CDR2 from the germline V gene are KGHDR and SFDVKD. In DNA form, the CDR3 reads TGTGCCACCAGTGATTTGGAGGGAATTGAAGCTTTCTTT. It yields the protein CATSDLEGIEAFF.

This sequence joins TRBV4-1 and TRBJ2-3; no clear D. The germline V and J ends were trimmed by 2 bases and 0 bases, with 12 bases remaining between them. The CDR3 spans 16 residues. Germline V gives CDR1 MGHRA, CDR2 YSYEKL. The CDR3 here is CASSQKIPPSTDTQYF. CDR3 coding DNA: TGCGCCAGCAGCCAAAAAATCCCCCCTAGCACAGATACGCAGTATTTT.

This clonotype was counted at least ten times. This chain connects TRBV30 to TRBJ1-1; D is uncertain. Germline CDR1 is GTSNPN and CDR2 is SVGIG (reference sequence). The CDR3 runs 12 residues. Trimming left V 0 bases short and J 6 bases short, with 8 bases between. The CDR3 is CAWSVQSAEAFF. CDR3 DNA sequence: TGTGCCTGGAGTGTACAATCCGCTGAAGCTTTCTTT. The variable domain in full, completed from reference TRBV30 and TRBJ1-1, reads SQTIHQWPATLVQPVGSPLSLECTVEGTSNPNLYWYRQAAGRGLQLLFYSVGIGQISSEVPQNLSASRPQDRQFILSSKKLLLSDSGFYLCAWSVQSAEAFFGQGTRLTVV.

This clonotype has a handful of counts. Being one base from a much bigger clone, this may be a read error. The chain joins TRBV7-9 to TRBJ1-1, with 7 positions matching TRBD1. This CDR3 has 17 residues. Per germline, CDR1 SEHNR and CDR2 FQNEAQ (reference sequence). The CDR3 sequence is CTSSERTPGQPNTEAFF. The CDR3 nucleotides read TGTACCAGCAGTGAGAGGACTCCGGGACAGCCGAACACTGAAGCTTTCTTT. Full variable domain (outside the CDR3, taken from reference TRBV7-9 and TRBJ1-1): DTGVSQNPRHKITKRGQNVTFRCDPISEHNRLYWYRQTLGQGPEFLTYFQNEAQLEKSRLLSDRFSAERPKGSFSTLEIQRTEQGDSAMYLCTSSERTPGQPNTEAFFGQGTRLTVV.

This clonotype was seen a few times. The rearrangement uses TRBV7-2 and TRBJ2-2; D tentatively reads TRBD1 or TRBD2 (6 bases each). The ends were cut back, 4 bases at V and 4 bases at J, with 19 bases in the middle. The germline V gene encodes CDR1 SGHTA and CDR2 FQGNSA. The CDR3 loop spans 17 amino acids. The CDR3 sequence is CASSSRGVQRITGELFF. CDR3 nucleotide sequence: TGTGCCAGCAGCTCGAGGGGGGTACAGAGAATCACCGGGGAGCTGTTTTTT.

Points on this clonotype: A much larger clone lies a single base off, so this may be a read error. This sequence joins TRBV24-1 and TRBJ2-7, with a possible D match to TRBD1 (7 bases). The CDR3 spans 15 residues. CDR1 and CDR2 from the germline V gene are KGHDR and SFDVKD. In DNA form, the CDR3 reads TGTGCCACCAGTGACTCCAGGGGGGTCCCCTACGAGCAGTGCTTC. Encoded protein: CATSDSRGVPYEQCF.

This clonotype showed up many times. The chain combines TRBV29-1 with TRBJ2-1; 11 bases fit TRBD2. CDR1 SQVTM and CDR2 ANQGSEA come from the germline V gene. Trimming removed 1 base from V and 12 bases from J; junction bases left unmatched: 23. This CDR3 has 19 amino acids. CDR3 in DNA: TGCAGCGTTGAAGGCCTTGTAGCGGGAGGGCCAAGGGGGAATATCGGGCAGTTCTTC. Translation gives CSVEGLVAGGPRGNIGQFF.

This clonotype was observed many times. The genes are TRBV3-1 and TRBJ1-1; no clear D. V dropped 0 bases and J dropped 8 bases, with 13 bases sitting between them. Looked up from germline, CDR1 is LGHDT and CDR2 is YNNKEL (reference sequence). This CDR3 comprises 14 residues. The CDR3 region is CASSQDYSRWEAFF. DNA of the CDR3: TGTGCCAGCAGCCAAGATTACTCTCGATGGGAAGCTTTCTTT.

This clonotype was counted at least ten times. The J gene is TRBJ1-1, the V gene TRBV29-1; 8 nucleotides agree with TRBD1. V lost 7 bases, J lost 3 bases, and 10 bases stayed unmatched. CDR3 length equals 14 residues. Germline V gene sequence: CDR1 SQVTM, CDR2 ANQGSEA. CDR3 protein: CSGIQGAQDTEAFF. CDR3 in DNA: TGCAGCGGAATCCAGGGGGCGCAGGACACTGAAGCTTTCTTT. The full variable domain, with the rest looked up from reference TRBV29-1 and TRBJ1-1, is SAVISQKPSRDICQRGTSLTIQCQVDSQVTMMFWYRQQPGQSLTLIATANQGSEATYESGFVIDKFPISRPNLTFSTLTVSNMSPEDSSIYLCSGIQGAQDTEAFFGQGTRLTVV.

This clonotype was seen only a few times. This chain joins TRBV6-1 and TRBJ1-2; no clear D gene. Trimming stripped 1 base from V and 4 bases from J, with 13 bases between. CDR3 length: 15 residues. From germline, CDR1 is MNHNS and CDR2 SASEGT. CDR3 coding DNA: TGTGCCAGCAGTGAAGGGCGGGATGGGCCCTATGGCTACACCTTC. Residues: CASSEGRDGPYGYTF.